This T cell receptor (beta chain) emerged from a study of T cell repertoires in cytomegalovirus infection. The length of the CDR3 is 16 residues. Trimming removed 2 bases from V and 2 bases from J, with 13 bases in between. The germline V gene encodes CDR1 SNHLY and CDR2 FYNNEI. TCRdb re-called the reads through MiXCR, storing one row per CDR3 protein. This table has roughly 81,000 distinct CDR3 sequences, roughly 3.5% appearing once. V is TRBV2 and J is TRBJ2-1; the D gene is possibly TRBD2 (6 bases). Source material: PBMCs. The origin of this receptor is a human donor in good health (CMV status not recorded). Some clones in this sample may be carry-over from other donors' samples. The CDR3 sequence: CASSELRRGPYNEQFF. CDR3 DNA: TGTGCCAGCAGTGAATTACGGCGGGGACCCTACAATGAGCAGTTCTTC.